These T cell receptor beta chains were read from a single sample in a study of blood T cell repertoires in COVID-19. The protocol was immunoSEQ multiplex PCR, while the TCRdb copy is restricted to in-frame clones and leaves out a portion. The table lists some 87,000 clones, around nine tenths of them singletons. The specimen sequenced was peripheral blood. The receptors were sampled from a human donor with COVID-19, enrolled during active disease. The donor label of this sample is uncertain. The CDR3 runs from the conserved cysteine through the conserved F or W. The D gene is left open where the match is weak. Expanded clones get a size class; other rows say once, few or many, or leave the size out.

d_call	clone_size	v_call	j_call	cdr3_nt	cdr3_aa
TRBD2	.	TRBV2	TRBJ2-2	TGTGCCAGCAGACGACTAGCGGGAGATAAGAGACGTACCGGGGAGCTGTTTTTT	CASRRLAGDKRRTGELFF
.	.	TRBV18	TRBJ2-5	TGTGCCAGCTCACCATACTCAAAGACCCAGTACTTC	CASSPYSKTQYF
TRBD2	once	TRBV11-2	TRBJ2-3	TGTGCCAGCAGCTTATGGGGGGGGACAGATACGCAGTATTTT	CASSLWGGTDTQYF
TRBD2	.	TRBV11-2	TRBJ2-1	TGTGCCAGCAGCTTGGAGCGGGGGGCCTACAATGAGCAGTTCTTC	CASSLERGAYNEQFF
TRBD1	few	TRBV9	TRBJ1-5	TGTGCCAGCAGCGCGGGGACAGGGTACGATCAGCCCCAGCATTTT	CASSAGTGYDQPQHF
TRBD1	few	TRBV11-1	TRBJ1-2	TGTGCCAGCAGCTTAGCGCCACAGGGGGCAGCCTTCGGAGGCTACACCTTC	CASSLAPQGAAFGGYTF
.	.	TRBV5-5	TRBJ1-5	TGTGCCAGCAGCTTGTGGGGGCAAAATAGCAATCAGCCCCAGCATTTT	CASSLWGQNSNQPQHF
TRBD2	.	TRBV5-4	TRBJ2-7	TGTGCCAGCAGCTTTAGCGGGGGCACCTACGAGCAGTACTTC	CASSFSGGTYEQYF
.	.	TRBV19	TRBJ2-1	TGTGCCAGTACTCAAACGGGGAGCGGCTCCTACAATGAGCAGTTCTTC	CASTQTGSGSYNEQFF
TRBD1	.	TRBV4-1	TRBJ1-2	TGCGCCAGCAGACCGACAGGGAACTATGGCTACACCTTC	CASRPTGNYGYTF